The clone carrying this T cell receptor beta chain was picked up a small number of times. The data were taken from a study of vaccination and CD4 T cells after COVID-19. The time point: late sampling 161 to 241 days after vaccination in a few convalescent patients. V was pared by 6 bases and J by 1 base, with 8 bases of the junction left unmatched. The CDR3 has 15 amino acids. Germline V gene lookup returns CDR1 DFQATT and CDR2 SNEGSKA (reference sequence). TCRdb re-called the PCR reads with MiXCR, one entry per CDR3 protein. The sample has approximately 40,000 distinct CDR3 sequences; 35% to 45% are singletons.

V is TRBV20-1 and J is TRBJ2-3; 9 positions agree with TRBD1. Sequencing used CD4+ T cells from blood, obtained about 7 months after SARS-CoV-2 vaccination. This sequence was found in a human donor who had recovered from COVID-19. The DNA for the CDR3 is TGCAGTGCAACCCGGGACAGGGATGGCACAGATACGCAGTATTTT. This codes for CSATRDRDGTDTQYF.